These 8 T cell receptor beta chains were all obtained from the same sample, sequenced in a study of T cell clonality in common variable immunodeficiency. Measured with immunoSEQ multiplex PCR; TCRdb has only the in-frame clones, and not every one. The profile covers approximately 51,000 clones, none occurring a single time. The sample was peripheral blood mononuclear cells. The receptor source for this set is a person aged 18 to 75 in good health.

This clone was seen at least ten times. The observed sequence ends 3 residues before the CDR3 terminus, with the missing tail filled in from the germline J gene. The chain links TRBV29-1 to TRBJ1-1; maybe TRBD1 (5 bases). The CDR3 consists of 14 residues. Per the germline V gene, CDR1 is SQVTM and CDR2 is ANQGSEA. Between the trimmed V and J ends, which lost 2 bases and 1 base, there was a span of 11 bases. The sequenced CDR3 bases are TGCAGCGTTGAAAAGGGGCCGCGGAACACTGAA. As protein: CSVEKGPRNTE. The entire CDR3 protein is CSVEKGPRNTEAFF.

The covered CDR3 bases are TGTGCCAGCAGTTACGTCCCGGGGGGGCTTACAGATACG. Its protein product is CASSYVPGGLTDT. In full, the CDR3 is CASSYVPGGLTDTQYF. The chain carries TRBV6-2 or TRBV6-3 and TRBJ2-3; 8 bases are a match to TRBD2. The read falls 3 residues short of the CDR3 end, and the missing part is taken from the germline J gene. Looked up from germline, CDR1 is MNHEY and CDR2 is SVGEGT. The CDR3 is made up of 16 amino acids. J lost 3 bases, V lost 2 bases, and 7 bases had no gene match.

This clone was detected a few times. The CDR3 is cut off 3 residues early in the read; its end comes from the germline J gene. The rearrangement joins TRBV19 to TRBJ2-3; D might be TRBD1 (5 bases). CDR3 length equals 15 residues. The germline CDR1 and CDR2 sequences are LNHDA and SQIVND (reference sequence). CDR3 sequence reads: CASSIGTGHDETQYF. The CDR3 bases that were read are TGTGCCAGTAGTATTGGCACAGGCCACGATGAGACG.

This clone was observed at least ten times. CDR3 sequence: CSVVQGTDTQYF. CDR3 DNA (partial): TGCAGCGTTGTACAGGGCACAGATACG. The V and J genes are TRBV29-1 and TRBJ2-3, with D possibly matching TRBD1 (5 bases). From the germline J gene comes the end of the CDR3, since the read stops 3 residues before it. CDR1 and CDR2 (germline): SQVTM, ANQGSEA. The CDR3 has 12 amino acids. V lost 4 bases and J 1 base, leaving 6 bases between the germline ends.

At least ten counts were recorded for this clone. The sequence runs out 3 residues before the end of the CDR3; the remainder is reconstructed from the germline J gene. The genes are TRBV14 and TRBJ2-4, with D possibly TRBD1 on 5 matching bases. The CDR3 covers 14 residues. Germline assignment: CDR1 SGHDN and CDR2 FVKESK. The ends were cut back, 0 bases at V and 9 bases at J, with 12 bases in the middle. CDR3 loop: CASSQDWADSIQYF. CDR3 DNA (partial): TGTGCCAGCAGCCAAGATTGGGCCGACAGCATT.

In its sample, this clone was seen many times. Coverage ceases 3 residues before the CDR3 finishes, and the germline J gene fills in the end. The chain combines TRBV14 with TRBJ1-2, with TRBD1 matching over 10 bases. The germline gives CDR1 SGHDN, CDR2 FVKESK. J lost 5 bases, V lost 4 bases, and 4 bases had no gene match. The CDR3 is 14 amino acids. CDR3 DNA (partial): TGTGCCAGCAGCCCGGGACAGGGGCCTTATGGC. It translates to CASSPGQGPYG. The whole CDR3 is CASSPGQGPYGYTF. Based on the CDR3 plus reference TRBV14 and TRBJ1-2, the full variable domain is EAGVTQFPSHSVIEKGQTVTLRCDPISGHDNLYWYRRVMGKEIKFLLHFVKESKQDESGMPNNRFLAERTGGTYSTLKVQPAELEDSGVYFCASSPGQGPYGYTFGSGTRLTVV.

This clone was detected a few times. Incomplete CDR3 DNA: TGTGCCTGGAGTGTAGCTAGCGCCAAGAGGGAGACA. This codes for CAWSVASAKRET. The entire CDR3 reads CAWSVASAKRETAFF. The V and J genes are TRBV30 and TRBJ1-1; no definite D call. The CDR3 goes on 3 residues after the read ends, and that part is filled in from the germline J gene. The CDR3 loop spans 15 amino acids. The germline gives CDR1 GTSNPN, CDR2 SVGIG (reference sequence).

This clone came up many times. The CDR3 extends 3 residues past the end of the read, so its final part is completed from the germline J gene. This sequence joins TRBV20-1 and TRBJ1-1; D ambiguous. Germline V lookup: CDR1 DFQATT, CDR2 SNEGSKA (reference sequence). The CDR3 has 10 amino acids. With 5 bases removed from V and 5 bases from J, the gap between germline ends came to 6 bases. The part of the CDR3 DNA that was read is TGCAGTGCTTTCTTAACTGAA. It yields the protein CSAFLTE. The CDR3 as a whole reads CSAFLTEAFF.